This TCR beta chain was identified during a study of T cell repertoires in cytomegalovirus infection. Study conclusions and caveats: Based on cumulative public TCR beta family frequency, carriers of CMV plus the relevant HLA were identified.

CDR3 size: 16 residues. CDR1 is MNHEY, CDR2 SMNVEV, per germline (reference sequence). V trimming: 2 bases; J trimming: 6 bases; junction bases outside the gene matches: 7. Via MiXCR, TCRdb re-called the reads, giving one row per CDR3 protein. The profile covers a few hundred thousand distinct CDR3 sequences, with 15% to 20% appearing a single time and 8.7% taken by the ten largest. This clonotype was observed a handful of times. Its antigen is unknown. Source material: PBMCs. The origin of this receptor is a human donor in good health (CMV status not recorded). Some clones in this sample may be carry-over from other donors' samples. V usage is TRBV27 and J usage is TRBJ2-1; 10 nucleotides line up with TRBD2. The CDR3 DNA follows: TGTGCCAGCAGTTTACGAGAGCGGGAGGGCCTCAATGAGCAGTTCTTC. Translation: CASSLREREGLNEQFF.